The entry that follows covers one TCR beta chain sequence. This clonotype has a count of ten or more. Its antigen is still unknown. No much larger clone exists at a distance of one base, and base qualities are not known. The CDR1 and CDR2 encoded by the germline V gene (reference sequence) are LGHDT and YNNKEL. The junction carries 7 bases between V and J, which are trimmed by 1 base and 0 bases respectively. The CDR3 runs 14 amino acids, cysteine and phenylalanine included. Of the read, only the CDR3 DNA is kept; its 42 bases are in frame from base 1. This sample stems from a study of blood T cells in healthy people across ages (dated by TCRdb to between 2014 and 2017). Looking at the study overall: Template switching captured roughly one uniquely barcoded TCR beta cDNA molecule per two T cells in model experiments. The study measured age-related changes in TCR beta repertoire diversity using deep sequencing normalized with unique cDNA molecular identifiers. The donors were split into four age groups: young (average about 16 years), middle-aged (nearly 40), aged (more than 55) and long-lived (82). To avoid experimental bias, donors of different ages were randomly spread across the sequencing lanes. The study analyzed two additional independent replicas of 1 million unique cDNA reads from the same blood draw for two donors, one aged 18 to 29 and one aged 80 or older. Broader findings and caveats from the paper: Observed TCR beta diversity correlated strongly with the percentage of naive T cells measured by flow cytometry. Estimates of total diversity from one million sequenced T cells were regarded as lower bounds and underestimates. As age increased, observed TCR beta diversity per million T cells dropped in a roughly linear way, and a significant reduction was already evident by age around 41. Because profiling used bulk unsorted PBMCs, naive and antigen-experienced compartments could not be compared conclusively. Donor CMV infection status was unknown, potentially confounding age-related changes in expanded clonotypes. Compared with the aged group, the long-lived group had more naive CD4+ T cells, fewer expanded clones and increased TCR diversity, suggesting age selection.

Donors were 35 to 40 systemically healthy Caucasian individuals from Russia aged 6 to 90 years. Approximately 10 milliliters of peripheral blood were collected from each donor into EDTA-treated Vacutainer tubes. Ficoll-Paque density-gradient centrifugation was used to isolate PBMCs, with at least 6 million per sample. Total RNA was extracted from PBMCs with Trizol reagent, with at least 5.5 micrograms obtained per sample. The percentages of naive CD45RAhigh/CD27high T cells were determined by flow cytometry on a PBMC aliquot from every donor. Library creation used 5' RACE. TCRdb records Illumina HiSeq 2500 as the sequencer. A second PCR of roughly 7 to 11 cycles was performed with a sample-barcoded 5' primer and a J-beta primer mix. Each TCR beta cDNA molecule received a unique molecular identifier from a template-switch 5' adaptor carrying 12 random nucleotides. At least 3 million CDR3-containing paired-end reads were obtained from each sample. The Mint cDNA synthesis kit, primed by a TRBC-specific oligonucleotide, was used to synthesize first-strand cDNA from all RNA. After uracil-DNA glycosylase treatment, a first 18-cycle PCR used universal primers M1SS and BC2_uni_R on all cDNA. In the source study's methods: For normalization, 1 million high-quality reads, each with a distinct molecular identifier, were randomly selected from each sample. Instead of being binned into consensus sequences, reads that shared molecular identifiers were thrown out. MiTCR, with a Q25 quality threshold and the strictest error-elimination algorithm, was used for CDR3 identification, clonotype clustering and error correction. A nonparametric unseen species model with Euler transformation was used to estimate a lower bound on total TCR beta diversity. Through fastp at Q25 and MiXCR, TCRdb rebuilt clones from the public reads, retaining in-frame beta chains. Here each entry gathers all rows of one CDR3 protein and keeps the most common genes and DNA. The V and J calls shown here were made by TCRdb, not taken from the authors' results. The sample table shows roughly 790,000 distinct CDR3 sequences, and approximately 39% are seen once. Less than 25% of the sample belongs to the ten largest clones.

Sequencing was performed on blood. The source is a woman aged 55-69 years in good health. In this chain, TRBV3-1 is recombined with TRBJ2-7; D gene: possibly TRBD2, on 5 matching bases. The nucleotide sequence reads TGTGCCAGCAGCCAAGCGGGATTCTCCTACGAGCAGTACTTC. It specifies CASSQAGFSYEQYF.